This entry is about one TCR beta chain. The TCRbeta library was prepared with unique molecular identifiers. A single record per CDR3 protein comes from TCRdb applying MiXCR to the PCR reads. Altogether about 640,000 distinct CDR3 sequences are present, around 17% being singletons, with the ten largest covering around 0.96%. The V end was cut by 6 bases, the J end by 7 bases, with 9 bases between. The CDR3 spans 11 residues. Germline assignment: CDR1 LGHDT and CDR2 YNNKEL (reference sequence). This sample is drawn from a study of T-cell reconstitution after alpha-beta-depleted transplantation in children.

The clonotype was recovered from a human donor who donated a stem cell graft to a child with acute myeloid leukemia. The chain couples TRBV3-1 to TRBJ2-5; the D gene is possibly TRBD1 (5 bases). Sequences were derived from PBMCs from the stem cell graft donor, sampled from the stem cell graft. The CDR3, as DNA: TGTGCCAGCAGTAATGACAGGACCCAGTACTTC. The encoded protein is CASSNDRTQYF.